The rows below give T cell receptor beta chains drawn from one sample of a study of cytomegalovirus exposure and HLA in healthy donors. Measured with immunoSEQ multiplex PCR; TCRdb has only the in-frame clones, and not every one. The sample shows 150,000 to 200,000 clones, approximately 86% of them seen only once. Sequencing was carried out using PBMCs. These receptor sequences come from a woman between 18 and 29 years old in good health and CMV-seronegative. Both conserved end residues are part of each CDR3. The D gene is left open where the match is weak. Some rows have no size entry. The others give once, few or many, or a class for an expanded clone.

j_call	clone_size	v_call	d_call	cdr3_nt	cdr3_aa
TRBJ2-3	-	TRBV28	TRBD1	TGTGCCAGCAGTTTACCCCAGGGGGCCGGGACAGATACGCAGTATTTT	CASSLPQGAGTDTQYF
TRBJ2-5	-	TRBV28	TRBD2	TGTGCCAGCACCCGCGGAACTAGCGGGGATGGGGAGACCCAGTACTTC	CASTRGTSGDGETQYF
TRBJ2-3	-	TRBV2	-	TGTGCCAGCAGTGACTGGACAGAAGTCAGGAATACGCAGTATTTT	CASSDWTEVRNTQYF
TRBJ1-1	-	TRBV6-1	TRBD1	TGTGCCAGCAGTGAAGGTAACAGGGGGCGAACTAACACTGAAGCTTTCTTT	CASSEGNRGRTNTEAFF
TRBJ2-7	-	TRBV5-6	TRBD1	TGTGCCAGCTTCGGGACAGAACTTTCCTACGAGCAGTACTTC	CASFGTELSYEQYF
TRBJ1-5	-	TRBV7-9	-	TGTGCCAGCAGCTCCACAGGGCCGACGGGGCCCCAGCATTTT	CASSSTGPTGPQHF
TRBJ2-2	-	TRBV7-9	-	TGTGCCAGCAGCCCGTGGACGGGGGTCACCGGGGAGCTGTTTTTT	CASSPWTGVTGELFF
TRBJ1-2	-	TRBV6-5	TRBD1	TGTGCCAGCAGCCCGGGGACAGACTATGGCTACACCTTC	CASSPGTDYGYTF
TRBJ2-7	-	TRBV4-2	TRBD1	TGTGCCAGCAGCCAAGTCCAGGGACAGCTGAACACCTACGAGCAGTACTTC	CASSQVQGQLNTYEQYF
TRBJ2-6	-	TRBV9	-	TGTGCCAGCAGCGTAAGTAGGGAGCGATCTGGGGCCAACGTCCTGACTTTC	CASSVSRERSGANVLTF
TRBJ2-7	-	TRBV29-1	TRBD2	TGCAGCGTTGACGGGGGAGGGCCCAACGAGCAGTACTTC	CSVDGGGPNEQYF
TRBJ1-2	-	TRBV19	TRBD1	TGTGCCACCGAATCACAGGGGGATGGCTACACCTTC	CATESQGDGYTF
TRBJ2-5	-	TRBV5-1	TRBD2	TGCGCCAGCAGCTTGGGCGGGGAGGGAGAGACCCAGTACTTC	CASSLGGEGETQYF
TRBJ1-5	-	TRBV6-1	TRBD1	TGTGCCAGCAGTGGACAGGGTGGAGATCAGCCCCAGCATTTT	CASSGQGGDQPQHF
TRBJ1-6	few	TRBV5-4	TRBD1	TGTGCCAGCAGCTTGGAACAGGGGAACTCACCCCTCCACTTT	CASSLEQGNSPLHF
TRBJ1-4	-	TRBV9	-	TGTGCCAGCAGCGTAGGGACAGCAACTAATGAAAAACTGTTTTTT	CASSVGTATNEKLFF
TRBJ2-5	-	TRBV11-2	TRBD2	TGTGCCAGCAGCCAAGTGCGGGGGGCGGCCCAAGAGACCCAGTACTTC	CASSQVRGAAQETQYF
TRBJ2-3	-	TRBV5-4	TRBD2	TGTGCCAGCAGCTCAGGTGGACTAGAGACCACAGATACGCAGTATTTT	CASSSGGLETTDTQYF
TRBJ2-7	few	TRBV6-1	-	TGTGCCAGCAGTGGCCTGGTGGGCCAGGTCTCCTACGAGCAGTACTTC	CASSGLVGQVSYEQYF
TRBJ2-2	once	TRBV28	TRBD1	TGTGCCAGCAGTTCCTCCGGGACAGGGGGCACCGGGGAGCTGTTTTTT	CASSSSGTGGTGELFF
TRBJ1-2	-	TRBV5-6	-	TGTGCCAGCAGCTTGGGGGGGGGCTATGGCTACACCTTC	CASSLGGGYGYTF
TRBJ1-4	-	TRBV6-5	-	TGTGCCAGCAGTTACGGCATACAGGGAGTAGGGGGAAAACTGTTTTTT	CASSYGIQGVGGKLFF
TRBJ2-3	-	TRBV14	TRBD2	TGTGCCAGCAGCCAAGGGCTCGGAGCGGGGGCAGATACGCAGTATTTT	CASSQGLGAGADTQYF
TRBJ2-1	once	TRBV12-5	TRBD2	TGTGCTAGTGGTTTTGCTAGCGGGGAGGCTAGGGGGGAGTTCTTC	CASGFASGEARGEFF
TRBJ1-1	-	TRBV9	-	TGTGCCAGCAGTCCTCTAGGGCAGGGGAACACTGAAGCTTTCTTT	CASSPLGQGNTEAFF
TRBJ1-1	-	TRBV28	-	TGTGCCAGCAGTTTGAGCTCAGGGAGGATGAACACTGAAGCTTTCTTT	CASSLSSGRMNTEAFF
TRBJ2-7	-	TRBV7-9	-	TGTTCCAGCAGCTCAACACTGGTTCGGGACCACGCGGGGTACGAGCAGTACTTC	CSSSSTLVRDHAGYEQYF
TRBJ1-6	once	TRBV5-6	-	TGTGCCAGCACCACGGACTGGCAAAATTCACCCCTCCACTTT	CASTTDWQNSPLHF
TRBJ2-4	once	TRBV9	TRBD1	TGTGCCAGCAGCCCTCGCCCTGGGACAGAAAACATTCAGTACTTC	CASSPRPGTENIQYF